These 28 T cell receptor beta chains were sequenced from one sample in a study of CD8 T cells in Susac syndrome. The authors reverse transcribed roughly 0.5 to 1 ug RNA with random hexamers. TCRdb reprocessed the immunoSEQ multiplex PCR reads via MiXCR and lists one record per CDR3 protein. The sample records about 84,000 distinct CDR3 sequences, roughly 91% being singletons. Material for sequencing was CD8+ T cells from PBMCs. The receptors come from a human donor in good health.

This sequence joins TRBV7-2 and TRBJ1-5; 7 bases are shared with TRBD1. CDR3 length: 13 residues. The V gene's germline CDR1 is SGHTA and CDR2 FQGNSA. V lost 5 bases to trimming and J lost 4 bases; unmatched junction nucleotides: 2. Here the CDR3 DNA reads TGTGCCAGCAGCCCGACAGGGAATCAGCCCCAGCATTTT. It yields the protein CASSPTGNQPQHF.

The genes are TRBV6-1 and TRBJ2-3; 7 bases are shared with TRBD2. The V and J ends lost 3 bases and 0 bases, in that order; junction bases with no gene match: 3. Germline V gene data show CDR1 as MNHNS and CDR2 as SASEGT. The CDR3 totals 15 residues. DNA for the CDR3: TGTGCCAGCAGTGATCCTAGCGGAAGCACAGATACGCAGTATTTT. Encoded protein: CASSDPSGSTDTQYF.

The chain carries TRBV10-3 and TRBJ2-7, with D perhaps TRBD1 or TRBD2 (5 bases each). This CDR3 region has 11 residues. The V end lost 8 bases, the J end lost 3 bases, and 8 bases lay between the germline ends. The germline gives CDR1 ENHRY, CDR2 SYGVKD. The CDR3 coding sequence is TGTGCCATCGGGGACGGCTACGAGCAGTACTTC. Residues: CAIGDGYEQYF.

Here the CDR3 DNA reads TGTGCCAGCAGCCATACTAGCGGGGGGGCGGTCTACAATGAGCAGTTCTTC. Its protein product is CASSHTSGGAVYNEQFF. The chain is built from TRBV7-6 and TRBJ2-1; 13 bases agree with TRBD2. CDR1 is SGHVS, CDR2 FNYEAQ, per germline. The CDR3 loop spans 17 amino acids. Unmatched junction bases numbered 7, after V lost 5 bases and J lost 3 bases.

The V and J genes are TRBV6-5 and TRBJ1-2; 7 nucleotides line up with TRBD1. Looked up from germline, CDR1 is MNHEY and CDR2 is SVGAGI. The ends lost 8 bases at V and 4 bases at J; junction bases unmatched: 1. The CDR3 covers 11 residues. The CDR3 nucleotides read TGTGCCAGCGGGACAGTCTATGGCTACACCTTC. This encodes CASGTVYGYTF.

The chain links TRBV13 to TRBJ2-5, with 7 positions matching TRBD1. This CDR3 spans 15 amino acids. Per germline, CDR1 PRHDT and CDR2 FYEKMQ (reference sequence). Trimming removed 4 bases from V and 5 bases from J; junction bases left unmatched: 10. CDR3 DNA sequence: TGTGCCAGCAGCTCAAGGGGGCCAGTAGGGGAGACCCAGTACTTC. It translates to CASSSRGPVGETQYF. Looking up the rest from reference TRBV13 and TRBJ2-5 gives the full variable domain: AAGVIQSPRHLIKEKRETATLKCYPIPRHDTVYWYQQGPGQDPQFLISFYEKMQSDKGSIPDRFSAQQFSDYHSELNMSSLELGDSALYFCASSSRGPVGETQYFGPGTRLLVL.

The rearrangement uses TRBV3-1 and TRBJ2-2; D might be TRBD1 (7 bases). Trimming cost V 2 bases and J 6 bases, with 13 bases left between them. Germline V gene lookup returns CDR1 LGHDT and CDR2 YNNKEL (reference sequence). This CDR3 contains 15 residues. CDR3 sequence reads: CASSQQGGRAGELFF. CDR3 coding DNA: TGTGCCAGCAGCCAACAGGGGGGACGCGCCGGGGAGCTGTTTTTT.

V gene TRBV25-1 combines with J gene TRBJ2-5; D is perhaps TRBD2 (6 bases). This CDR3 contains 15 residues. From germline, CDR1 is MGHDK and CDR2 SYGVNS. Deletions cut 1 base from V and 4 bases from J, with 13 bases between. As DNA, the CDR3 is TGTGCCAGCAGTGAATCCGGACGGGACTCAGAGACCCAGTACTTC. As protein: CASSESGRDSETQYF. The complete variable domain, with remaining parts taken from reference TRBV25-1 and TRBJ2-5, reads EADIYQTPRYLVIGTGKKITLECSQTMGHDKMYWYQQDPGMELHLIHYSYGVNSTEKGDLSSESTVSRIRTEHFPLTLESARPSHTSQYLCASSESGRDSETQYFGPGTRLLVL.

This chain joins TRBV29-1 and TRBJ2-1; D unclear. The germline V gene encodes CDR1 SQVTM and CDR2 ANQGSEA. The CDR3 has 15 residues. The V end was cut by 2 bases, the J end by 2 bases, with 13 bases between. CDR3 in amino acids: CSVERVDIPYNEQFF. CDR3 in DNA: TGCAGCGTTGAAAGGGTGGATATACCCTACAATGAGCAGTTCTTC.

The V call is TRBV27, the J call TRBJ1-6; D ambiguous. CDR3 size: 17 residues. The V gene lost 4 bases and the J gene lost 11 bases, with 24 bases spanning the gap. CDR1 and CDR2 (germline): MNHEY, SMNVEV (reference sequence). In DNA, the CDR3 is TGTGCCAGCAGTTCGGGCGGCTGGGGAGCCGACGAGGCACCCCTCCACTTT. Encoded protein: CASSSGGWGADEAPLHF.

The rearrangement links TRBV5-6 to TRBJ2-1; TRBD2 matches 7 bases. The CDR3 spans 15 residues. Germline loops: CDR1 SGHDT, CDR2 YYEEEE. V lost 0 bases, J lost 3 bases, and 3 bases stayed unmatched. The CDR3 protein is CASSLELADYNEQFF. CDR3 bases: TGTGCCAGCAGCTTGGAGCTAGCGGACTACAATGAGCAGTTCTTC.

This chain links TRBV15 with TRBJ2-3, with D possibly TRBD1 on 5 matching bases. V was shortened by 0 bases and J by 3 bases, with 10 bases between the two germline ends. The CDR3 runs to 15 residues. Germline V gene sequence: CDR1 LNHNV, CDR2 YYDKDF (reference sequence). The CDR3 DNA sequence: TGTGCCACCAGCAGAGATCGGCAGGGAACAGATACGCAGTATTTT. It codes for CATSRDRQGTDTQYF. The whole variable domain, remainder taken from reference TRBV15 and TRBJ2-3, is DAMVIQNPRYQVTQFGKPVTLSCSQTLNHNVMYWYQQKSSQAPKLLFHYYDKDFNNEADTPDNFQSRRPNTSFCFLDIRSPGLGDTAMYLCATSRDRQGTDTQYFGPGTRLTVL.

V usage is TRBV29-1 and J usage is TRBJ2-5, with a tentative D call TRBD2 (5 bases). The CDR3 spans 12 residues. In germline, CDR1 is SQVTM, CDR2 ANQGSEA. The V end lost 6 bases, the J end lost 5 bases, and 13 bases lay between the germline ends. This CDR3 reads CSVPRTGETQYF. DNA of the CDR3: TGCAGCGTGCCTCGGACTGGTGAGACCCAGTACTTC. Full variable domain (outside the CDR3, taken from reference TRBV29-1 and TRBJ2-5): SAVISQKPSRDICQRGTSLTIQCQVDSQVTMMFWYRQQPGQSLTLIATANQGSEATYESGFVIDKFPISRPNLTFSTLTVSNMSPEDSSIYLCSVPRTGETQYFGPGTRLLVL.

The genes are TRBV20-1 and TRBJ2-1, with 8 bases that match TRBD2. Germline CDR1 is DFQATT and CDR2 is SNEGSKA (reference sequence). J lost 1 base, V lost 6 bases, and 14 bases had no gene match. The CDR3 loop spans 17 amino acids. The CDR3 loop is CSASPRGGGLSYNEQFF. CDR3 sequence (DNA): TGCAGTGCCTCCCCCCGTGGCGGGGGGCTATCCTACAATGAGCAGTTCTTC.

V usage is TRBV3-1 and J usage is TRBJ1-1; 12 bases map to TRBD1. This CDR3 has 16 residues. CDR1 LGHDT and CDR2 YNNKEL come from the germline V gene (reference sequence). Unmatched junction bases numbered 5, after V lost 0 bases and J lost 6 bases. The CDR3 here is CASSQEGTGGISEAFF. CDR3 DNA: TGTGCCAGCAGCCAAGAGGGGACAGGGGGCATTTCTGAAGCTTTCTTT.

The gene calls are TRBV7-6 and TRBJ2-6; TRBD2 might be the D (5 bases). Germline CDR1 is SGHVS and CDR2 is FNYEAQ. Trimming shortened V by 5 bases and J by 5 bases, and 22 bases separated the two germline ends. The CDR3 length is 18 residues. CDR3 in DNA: TGTGCCAGCAGCGACTTGAGAGCGGACGCAAGTCGGGCCAACGTCCTGACTTTC. Protein product: CASSDLRADASRANVLTF.

This chain connects TRBV3-1 to TRBJ2-2; possibly TRBD2 for D (6 bases). This CDR3 is built from 16 residues. Trimming stripped 1 base from V and 0 bases from J, with 9 bases between. CDR1 and CDR2 (germline): LGHDT, YNNKEL (reference sequence). CDR3 amino acids: CASSQGSGSNTGELFF. The DNA for the CDR3 is TGTGCCAGCAGCCAAGGTAGCGGATCGAACACCGGGGAGCTGTTTTTT.

The V gene is TRBV27, the J gene TRBJ1-5, with 7 bases identical to TRBD1. Looked up from germline, CDR1 is MNHEY and CDR2 is SMNVEV (reference sequence). This CDR3 comprises 14 residues. The V segment lost 6 bases and the J segment 3 bases; nucleotides outside the gene matches: 5. CDR3 residues: CASSRGQINQPQHF. The CDR3 nucleotides are TGTGCCAGCAGCAGGGGACAGATCAATCAGCCCCAGCATTTT.

The chain employs TRBV9 and TRBJ1-1; a possible D gene is TRBD1 (5 bases). Per the germline V gene, CDR1 is SGDLS and CDR2 is YYNGEE. V was shortened by 7 bases and J by 4 bases, with 20 bases between the two germline ends. The CDR3 is 15 residues long. The CDR3 region has the DNA TGTGCCAGCTCCCTGGGGGAGGGGTTCGGCACTGAAGCTTTCTTT. Protein: CASSLGEGFGTEAFF.

On this clonotype itself: The DNA is omitted, as the CDR3 cannot be located on it reliably, and the CDR3 follows TCRdb's listing. The chain has TRBV23-1 and TRBJ1-4. TRBV23-1 is annotated as an ORF whose role is uncertain. From its first to its last residue, the CDR3 has 16 amino acids. CDR3 residues: CARGTAPPQLMKNCFF.

The gene calls are TRBV13 and TRBJ2-3; D unresolved. The germline V and J ends were trimmed by 6 bases and 0 bases, with 4 bases remaining between them. The V gene's germline CDR1 is PRHDT and CDR2 FYEKMQ (reference sequence). CDR3 length: 12 residues. The CDR3 is CASSQSTDTQYF. CDR3 DNA: TGTGCCAGCAGTCAGAGCACAGATACGCAGTATTTT.

The DNA for the CDR3 is TGTGCCAGCAGTACATACGGACAGGGAAGGTCTGGCTACACCTTC. Translating it yields CASSTYGQGRSGYTF. The chain combines TRBV27 with TRBJ1-2; TRBD1 matches at 8 bases. Trimming took 5 bases from V and 7 from J; bases not matched to a gene: 12. Germline lookup yields CDR1 MNHEY and CDR2 SMNVEV (reference sequence). The CDR3 is 15 residues long.

This chain links TRBV3-1 with TRBJ1-2; the D is unclear. This CDR3 comprises 14 residues. From germline, CDR1 is LGHDT and CDR2 YNNKEL (reference sequence). Trimming shortened V by 4 bases and J by 0 bases, and 9 bases separated the two germline ends. The chain's CDR3 is CASSPLVANYGYTF. The CDR3, as DNA: TGTGCCAGCAGCCCCCTGGTCGCTAACTATGGCTACACCTTC.

The V and J genes are TRBV29-1 and TRBJ2-1; D call uncertain. V was cut by 7 bases and J by 4 bases, with 11 bases left in between. The CDR3 contains 12 residues. The germline V gene has CDR1 SQVTM and CDR2 ANQGSEA. The CDR3 spells CSAGETYNEQFF. DNA for the CDR3: TGCAGCGCAGGAGAAACGTACAATGAGCAGTTCTTC.

This clonotype occurred once. J is TRBJ2-5 and V is TRBV6-1; D may be TRBD1 (5 bases). Germline V gene data show CDR1 as MNHNS and CDR2 as SASEGT. Trimming removed 1 base at V and 4 bases at J, with 10 bases between. The CDR3 runs 14 residues. The CDR3 sequence: CASSEGGTGETQYF. The CDR3 DNA reads TGTGCCAGCAGTGAAGGGGGAACAGGAGAGACCCAGTACTTC.

This chain connects TRBV7-9 to TRBJ2-7; D might be TRBD1 (6 bases). Looked up from germline, CDR1 is SEHNR and CDR2 is FQNEAQ (reference sequence). V lost 4 bases, J lost 3 bases, and 13 bases lay in between. The CDR3 totals 14 residues. The CDR3 is CASSYRDKHYEQYF. DNA of the CDR3: TGTGCCAGCAGCTACCGGGACAAACACTACGAGCAGTACTTC.

The rearrangement uses TRBV4-2 and TRBJ1-5; D not certain. The CDR3 is 14 amino acids. The V end was cut by 0 bases, the J end by 6 bases, with 9 bases between. Germline CDR1 and CDR2: LGHNA and YNFKEQ. The CDR3 bases are TGTGCCAGCAGCCAAGATACTGGAAGTCAGCCCCAGCATTTT. Protein product: CASSQDTGSQPQHF.

V gene TRBV7-3 combines with J gene TRBJ1-2; 9 nucleotides align to TRBD1. Germline V gene data show CDR1 as SGHTA and CDR2 as FQGTGA. The CDR3 length is 13 residues. V lost 5 bases to trimming and J lost 7 bases; unmatched junction nucleotides: 5. In DNA form, the CDR3 reads TGTGCCAGCAGCCGCGGGACAGGGTTTGGCTACACCTTC. Protein sequence: CASSRGTGFGYTF.